The present T cell receptor (beta chain) was sequenced within a study of identical twins. The study's findings and limits: Findings depended on cross-sectional statistics rather than tracking the same donors.

As to this clonotype: What it recognizes is unknown.

Per the germline V gene, CDR1 is SGHAT and CDR2 is FQNNGV. The CDR3 consists of 16 residues. Trimming left V 0 bases short and J 4 bases short, with 14 bases between. A universal primer site was created by template switching, with the cDNA bearing unique molecular identifiers. TCRdb reprocessed the 5' RACE reads with MiXCR, giving one entry per CDR3 protein. The repertoire holds nearly 250,000 distinct CDR3 sequences, with approximately 7% as singletons. This sample was shared with a second study, whose subject was yellow fever vaccine responses in identical twins. From that second work: Twins showed a vaccine T cell response that reportedly seemed partly convergent, partly personalized.

This sequence joins TRBV11-2 and TRBJ2-3; tentatively, D is TRBD1 or TRBD2 (6 bases each). The sequencing input was memory (CD45RO+) T cells sorted from blood. The sequence was obtained from a woman between 18 and 29 years old in good health. The CDR3 DNA reads as TGTGCCAGCAGCTTAGATCGGGGGCAGGGGTCAGATACGCAGTATTTT. Translating gives CASSLDRGQGSDTQYF.